This entry lists 13 T cell receptor beta chains sequenced from one sample in a study of blood T cell repertoires in COVID-19. Some clones are missing from TCRdb's copy, which holds only in-frame ones; the method was immunoSEQ multiplex PCR. Among about 150,000 clones listed, about 80% were seen once. Sequenced material: peripheral blood. These receptor sequences come from a man in his fifties or sixties with acute or convalescent COVID-19.

The chain has TRBV6-6 and TRBJ2-1, with TRBD2 identical over 13 bases. Per germline, CDR1 MNHNY and CDR2 SVGAGI (reference sequence). This CDR3 contains 15 residues. After removal of 5 bases from V and 9 bases from J, the junction contained 7 bases not matched to a gene. The chain's CDR3 is CASSPTSGGRTEQFF. The CDR3 bases are TGTGCCAGCAGTCCGACTAGCGGGGGGCGCACTGAGCAGTTCTTC.

The rearrangement joins TRBV7-3 to TRBJ1-2; 9 bases line up with TRBD1. With 4 bases clipped from V and 6 bases from J, the junction kept 3 bases outside the gene matches. The CDR3 consists of 13 residues. Germline V gives CDR1 SGHTA, CDR2 FQGTGA. DNA for the CDR3: TGTGCCAGCAGCTCGGGACAGGGTCATGGCTACACCTTC. Its protein product is CASSSGQGHGYTF.

V and J are TRBV5-4 and TRBJ2-6, with D possibly being TRBD2 (7 bases). V was trimmed by 4 bases and J by 4 bases, leaving 15 bases between them. The CDR3 is 16 amino acids. Germline CDR1 is SGHNT and CDR2 is YYREEE (reference sequence). CDR3: CASSVGGGAGANVLTF. The CDR3 DNA reads as TGTGCCAGCAGCGTTGGCGGGGGCGCGGGGGCCAACGTCCTGACTTTC.

The chain carries TRBV4-3 and TRBJ2-3; 12 positions match TRBD2. V shed 1 base, J shed 2 bases, and the junction held 7 bases outside the gene matches. The CDR3 runs to 18 residues. From germline, CDR1 is LGHNA and CDR2 YSLEER. The CDR3 region has the DNA TGCGCCAGCAGCCAAGGGTCTAGCGGGGGGGGATTCACAGATACGCAGTATTTT. Translated: CASSQGSSGGGFTDTQYF.

V gene TRBV11-2 combines with J gene TRBJ1-6; a weak D match, TRBD1 (6 bases). The germline V and J ends were trimmed by 5 bases and 9 bases, with 20 bases remaining between them. Germline V gives CDR1 SGHAT, CDR2 FQNNGV. The CDR3 loop spans 16 amino acids. In DNA, the CDR3 is TGTGCCAGCAGCCTTGATGTGTGGGGGCAGGGTTCACCCCTCCACTTT. This codes for CASSLDVWGQGSPLHF.

The chain carries TRBV10-3 and TRBJ2-5; 10 bases align to TRBD1. Per germline, CDR1 ENHRY and CDR2 SYGVKD. Germline trimming cut 4 bases from V and 6 bases from J; bases unmatched to any gene: 5. This CDR3 has 14 residues. The CDR3 loop is CAISADRGGQTQYF. The CDR3, as DNA: TGTGCCATCAGTGCGGACAGGGGGGGACAGACCCAGTACTTC.

V gene TRBV9 combines with J gene TRBJ1-4, with 12 bases aligning to TRBD1. CDR1 is SGDLS, CDR2 YYNGEE, per germline. The junction had 8 bases not matched to a gene; V was cut back by 3 bases and J by 8 bases. The CDR3 totals 16 residues. CDR3 loop: CASSGGDRGRKEKLFF. The CDR3 bases are TGTGCCAGCAGCGGAGGGGACAGGGGGCGCAAGGAAAAACTGTTTTTT.

Turning to this clone: One junction end does not reproduce the germline sequence, and a read error may be involved. The V and J genes are TRBV7-7 and TRBJ2-5, with TRBD2 identical over 12 bases. Germline V lookup: CDR1 SSHAT, CDR2 FNYEAQ (reference sequence). This CDR3 contains 16 residues. CDR3 DNA: TGTGCTAGCAGCTTAGGTCTAGCGGGAGGGAGAGAGACCCAGTACTTC. Translating it yields CASSLGLAGGRETQYF.

The V call is TRBV28, the J call TRBJ1-1; TRBD1 might be the D (6 bases). CDR3 size: 14 residues. CDR1 and CDR2 (germline): MDHEN, SYDVKM. V was cut by 8 bases and J by 4 bases, with 17 bases left in between. Here the CDR3 reads CASGQSGAGTEAFF. The CDR3, as DNA: TGTGCCAGCGGGCAATCAGGGGCAGGCACTGAAGCTTTCTTT.

The chain combines TRBV18 with TRBJ1-6, with 9 bases lining up with TRBD1. J gave up 7 bases and V 2 bases, and 3 bases lay outside the gene matches. CDR1 is KGHSH, CDR2 LQKENI, per germline. The length of the CDR3 is 15 residues. For the CDR3, the DNA is TGTGCCAGCTCACCAGGGACAGGGCAGAATTCACCCCTCCACTTT. Translated: CASSPGTGQNSPLHF.

This clone has a single count. J is TRBJ1-5 and V is TRBV16; D gene uncertain. Trimming pared 3 bases from V and 5 bases from J, leaving 8 bases between. The CDR3 spans 13 residues. Germline values: CDR1 KGHSY, CDR2 FQNENV. The CDR3 loop reads CASSQSEDQPQHF. The CDR3 nucleotides are TGTGCCAGCAGCCAGTCAGAAGATCAGCCCCAGCATTTT.

The chain is built from TRBV19 and TRBJ2-2; unclear D gene. V lost 4 bases to trimming and J lost 3 bases, with 9 bases between them. CDR1 is LNHDA, CDR2 SQIVND, per germline (reference sequence). The CDR3 runs to 14 residues. DNA of the CDR3: TGTGCCAGTAGTAGAGCCGTTGACACCGGGGAGCTGTTTTTT. It is translated as CASSRAVDTGELFF.

This rearrangement joins TRBV5-1 to TRBJ1-1, with 8 bases lining up with TRBD1. V lost 5 bases, J lost 5 bases, and 11 bases stayed unmatched. Germline V gives CDR1 SGHRS, CDR2 YFSETQ. The CDR3 loop spans 15 amino acids. The CDR3 region has the DNA TGCGCCAGCAGTCTTCTCACAGGGGGAGTAACTGAAGCTTTCTTT. Its translation is CASSLLTGGVTEAFF.